These 18 T cell receptor beta chains originate from one sample sequenced in a study of T cell repertoires in cytomegalovirus infection. Each CDR3 protein is one row after TCRdb ran MiXCR on the reads. Of 230,000 or so distinct CDR3 sequences listed, about 40% were seen once; the top ten hold roughly three fifths. Which antigens these TCRs recognize remains unknown. The sample here was CD8+ T cells from cultured PBMCs, taken from culture after CMV antigen stimulation. These receptors originate from a human donor in good health (CMV status not recorded). Some clones in this sample may be carry-over from other donors' samples.

This clonotype has at least ten counts. The gene calls are TRBV7-8 and TRBJ2-4; 11 bases line up with TRBD2. The CDR3 runs 18 residues. The germline V gene encodes CDR1 SGHVS and CDR2 FQNEAQ. V lost 5 bases to trimming and J lost 2 bases; unmatched junction nucleotides: 11. The CDR3 protein is CASSVEPPSGRTKNIQYF. The CDR3 nucleotides are TGTGCCAGCAGCGTTGAACCTCCTAGCGGGAGGACCAAAAACATTCAGTACTTC. Full variable domain (outside the CDR3, taken from reference TRBV7-8 and TRBJ2-4): GAGVSQSPRYKVAKRGQDVALRCDPISGHVSLFWYQQALGQGPEFLTYFQNEAQLDKSGLPSDRFFAERPEGSVSTLKIQRTQQEDSAVYLCASSVEPPSGRTKNIQYFGAGTRLSVL.

The rearrangement joins TRBV7-9 to TRBJ2-2, with a possible D match to TRBD2 (7 bases). V was shortened by 4 bases and J by 0 bases, with 18 bases between the two germline ends. Germline V lookup: CDR1 SEHNR, CDR2 FQNEAQ (reference sequence). The length of the CDR3 is 18 residues. This CDR3 is CASSSRGGGLPNTGELFF. DNA of the CDR3: TGTGCCAGCAGCTCCCGAGGGGGGGGACTGCCGAACACCGGGGAGCTGTTTTTT.

The V gene is TRBV5-8, the J gene TRBJ2-1; perhaps TRBD1 as D (6 bases). Looked up from germline, CDR1 is SGHTS and CDR2 is YDEGEE. The CDR3 loop spans 14 amino acids. The V end was cut by 1 base, the J end by 12 bases, with 17 bases between. CDR3 coding DNA: TGTGCCAGCAGCTTGCCGCGACAGGCTGGCGGGCAGTTCTTC. Its protein is CASSLPRQAGGQFF. Drawing the rest from reference TRBV5-8 and TRBJ2-1, the complete variable domain is EAGVTQSPTHLIKTRGQQATLRCSPISGHTSVYWYQQALGLGLQFLLWYDEGEERNRGNFPPRFSGRQFPNYSSELNVNALELEDSALYLCASSLPRQAGGQFFGPGTRLTVL.

The chain couples TRBV27 to TRBJ2-1; weak D call: TRBD1 (5 bases). The CDR3 consists of 14 residues. The germline CDR1 and CDR2 sequences are MNHEY and SMNVEV (reference sequence). Between the trimmed V and J ends, which lost 2 bases and 7 bases, there was a span of 12 bases. The CDR3 here is CASSLIGQRNEQFF. The CDR3, as DNA: TGTGCCAGCAGTTTAATAGGACAAAGGAATGAGCAGTTCTTC.

The chain carries TRBV5-1 and TRBJ1-5, with D possibly being TRBD1 (5 bases). Trimming removed 4 bases from V and 0 bases from J, with 20 bases in between. CDR1 and CDR2 from the germline V gene are SGHRS and YFSETQ. The CDR3 extends over 18 amino acids. The CDR3 sequence: CASSDGPGTDYSNQPQHF. CDR3 nucleotide sequence: TGCGCCAGCAGCGACGGCCCCGGGACCGATTATAGCAATCAGCCCCAGCATTTT.

This clonotype occurred a few times. The rearrangement uses TRBV5-3 and TRBJ1-2; D is uncertain. TRBV5-3 is an ORF, and what it does is uncertain. This CDR3 is built from 15 residues. The V and J ends lost 8 bases and 4 bases respectively, with 21 bases between them. The DNA for the CDR3 is TGTGCCAGCAGCCTTGGACTCCCAGAGGGCTATGGCTACACCTTC. Its protein is CASSLGLPEGYGYTF.

This clonotype was seen repeatedly, ten times or more. V gene TRBV4-1 combines with J gene TRBJ2-1, with 10 bases identical to TRBD2. Germline V gives CDR1 MGHRA, CDR2 YSYEKL. V shed 0 bases and J 4 bases; nucleotides not matched to a gene: 15. The CDR3 is made up of 20 amino acids. CDR3 DNA: TGCGCCAGCAGCCAAGAAGGGCAGCGGGAGGGCCCGGTGGGTTACAATGAGCAGTTCTTC. Residues: CASSQEGQREGPVGYNEQFF.

V gene TRBV7-2 combines with J gene TRBJ2-1; D perhaps matches TRBD1 (5 bases). Per germline, CDR1 SGHTA and CDR2 FQGNSA. V was clipped by 5 bases and J by 7 bases, with 15 bases between them. The CDR3 runs to 14 residues. The CDR3 here is CASSPGAGPNEQFF. In DNA form, the CDR3 reads TGTGCCAGCAGCCCAGGAGCAGGGCCAAATGAGCAGTTCTTC.

This chain connects TRBV11-2 to TRBJ2-4, with D hard to call. Germline V gives CDR1 SGHAT, CDR2 FQNNGV. The CDR3 is made up of 14 amino acids. V lost 7 bases and J lost 0, with 10 bases in between. The CDR3: CASTAVLAKNIQYF. The CDR3, as DNA: TGTGCCAGCACCGCAGTTCTAGCCAAAAACATTCAGTACTTC.

This clonotype was seen many times. V is TRBV11-3 and J is TRBJ2-1, with 13 bases aligning to TRBD2. The CDR3 totals 15 residues. Germline V gene data show CDR1 as SGHNT and CDR2 as YENEEA. V dropped 4 bases and J dropped 6; count of bases not matched to a gene: 3. CDR3 sequence reads: CASSSTSGRANEQFF. DNA of the CDR3: TGTGCCAGCAGCTCCACTAGCGGGAGGGCCAATGAGCAGTTCTTC.

This clonotype was recorded at least ten times. The J gene is TRBJ2-1, the V gene TRBV7-9, with a tentative D call TRBD1 (8 bases). Per the germline V gene, CDR1 is SEHNR and CDR2 is FQNEAQ (reference sequence). This CDR3 is 15 amino acids long. Trimming cost V 0 bases and J 8 bases, with 14 bases left between them. In DNA, the CDR3 is TGTGCCAGCAGCTTAGCACAGGGGGAGGGCTATGAGCAGTTCTTC. As protein: CASSLAQGEGYEQFF.

The chain links TRBV27 to TRBJ2-1, with 10 bases fitting TRBD2. The germline V gene encodes CDR1 MNHEY and CDR2 SMNVEV (reference sequence). V shed 5 bases, J shed 9 bases, and the junction held 10 bases outside the gene matches. The CDR3 is 15 residues long. CDR3 in amino acids: CASSLLAGLIFEQFF. CDR3 nucleotides: TGTGCCAGCAGTCTACTAGCGGGATTAATTTTTGAGCAGTTCTTC.

The chain carries TRBV7-2 and TRBJ2-7; a weak D match, TRBD2 (6 bases). The CDR3 loop spans 15 amino acids. Germline CDR1 reads SGHTA; CDR2 reads FQGNSA. V was pared by 1 base and J by 0 bases, with 10 bases between. The DNA for the CDR3 is TGTGCCAGCAGCTTAGAGCTAGCGCCCTCCTACGAGCAGTACTTC. The encoded protein is CASSLELAPSYEQYF.

At least ten counts were recorded for this clonotype. The J gene is TRBJ2-1, the V gene TRBV7-9; 8 bases match TRBD1. The germline CDR1 and CDR2 sequences are SEHNR and FQNEAQ (reference sequence). CDR3 size: 18 residues. Unmatched junction bases numbered 16, after V lost 1 base and J lost 8 bases. CDR3: CASSLGVVVAGGGYEQFF. CDR3 DNA: TGTGCCAGCAGCTTAGGAGTTGTCGTGGCAGGGGGCGGGTATGAGCAGTTCTTC.

The chain couples TRBV28 to TRBJ1-5; tentative D call: TRBD1 (5 bases). Trimming stripped 6 bases from V and 5 bases from J, with 23 bases between. Germline CDR1 MDHEN, CDR2 SYDVKM. This CDR3 spans 17 amino acids. CDR3 sequence reads: CASRQEKDGRGYQPQHF. CDR3 sequence (DNA): TGTGCCAGCAGACAGGAAAAAGACGGAAGGGGCTATCAGCCCCAGCATTTT.

V usage is TRBV2 and J usage is TRBJ1-2, with D possibly TRBD1 on 5 matching bases. Per germline, CDR1 SNHLY and CDR2 FYNNEI. CDR3 length: 15 amino acids. Deletions cut 8 bases from V and 2 bases from J, with 18 bases between. The CDR3 is CASRERGTLNYGYTF. The CDR3 DNA sequence: TGTGCCAGCCGGGAACGGGGGACCCTCAACTATGGCTACACCTTC. The variable domain in full, completed from reference TRBV2 and TRBJ1-2, reads EPEVTQTPSHQVTQMGQEVILRCVPISNHLYFYWYRQILGQKVEFLVSFYNNEISEKSEIFDDQFSVERPDGSNFTLKIRSTKLEDSAMYFCASRERGTLNYGYTFGSGTRLTVV.

This chain joins TRBV5-4 and TRBJ2-2, with TRBD2 matching 8 bases. Trimming removed 2 bases from V and 3 bases from J; junction bases left unmatched: 6. The CDR3 length is 16 residues. Germline V gene sequence: CDR1 SGHNT, CDR2 YYREEE (reference sequence). Written as DNA, the CDR3 is TGTGCCAGCAGCTTTAAGCGGGAGAGCTACACCGGGGAGCTGTTTTTT. Protein: CASSFKRESYTGELFF. Combining the CDR3 with reference TRBV5-4 and TRBJ2-2 gives the whole variable domain ETGVTQSPTHLIKTRGQQVTLRCSSQSGHNTVSWYQQALGQGPQFIFQYYREEENGRGNFPPRFSGLQFPNYSSELNVNALELDDSALYLCASSFKRESYTGELFFGEGSRLTVL.

The chain combines TRBV7-6 with TRBJ2-7, with TRBD1 matching over 9 bases. The J segment lost 0 bases and the V segment lost 5 bases, leaving 8 bases of the junction unmatched. The CDR3 spans 16 residues. From germline, CDR1 is SGHVS and CDR2 FNYEAQ. The DNA of the CDR3 is TGTGCCAGCAGCCCCCCAGGGACAGGGAGCTCCTACGAGCAGTACTTC. Residues: CASSPPGTGSSYEQYF.